The sequence of this T cell receptor beta chain was determined in a study of blood T cells in healthy people across ages. Many counts were recorded for this clonotype. The CDR3 spans 14 residues. The J segment lost 3 bases and the V segment lost 10 bases, leaving 11 bases of the junction unmatched. In germline, CDR1 is ENHRY, CDR2 SYGVKD. The authors ran a second PCR of roughly 6 to 12 cycles using a sample-barcoded 5' primer and a J-beta primer mix. TCRdb redid the calling of the 5' RACE reads with MiXCR, one entry per CDR3 protein. The profile shows some 1.5 million distinct CDR3 sequences, 25% to 30% of them singletons.

V and J are TRBV10-3 and TRBJ2-5; TRBD1 aligns across 7 bases. The receptor was isolated from a woman aged 25 to 39 in good health. The specimen sequenced was blood. The DNA of the CDR3 is TGTGCCACCAACCGGCGGCAGGGGGAAGAGACCCAGTACTTC. Protein: CATNRRQGEETQYF.